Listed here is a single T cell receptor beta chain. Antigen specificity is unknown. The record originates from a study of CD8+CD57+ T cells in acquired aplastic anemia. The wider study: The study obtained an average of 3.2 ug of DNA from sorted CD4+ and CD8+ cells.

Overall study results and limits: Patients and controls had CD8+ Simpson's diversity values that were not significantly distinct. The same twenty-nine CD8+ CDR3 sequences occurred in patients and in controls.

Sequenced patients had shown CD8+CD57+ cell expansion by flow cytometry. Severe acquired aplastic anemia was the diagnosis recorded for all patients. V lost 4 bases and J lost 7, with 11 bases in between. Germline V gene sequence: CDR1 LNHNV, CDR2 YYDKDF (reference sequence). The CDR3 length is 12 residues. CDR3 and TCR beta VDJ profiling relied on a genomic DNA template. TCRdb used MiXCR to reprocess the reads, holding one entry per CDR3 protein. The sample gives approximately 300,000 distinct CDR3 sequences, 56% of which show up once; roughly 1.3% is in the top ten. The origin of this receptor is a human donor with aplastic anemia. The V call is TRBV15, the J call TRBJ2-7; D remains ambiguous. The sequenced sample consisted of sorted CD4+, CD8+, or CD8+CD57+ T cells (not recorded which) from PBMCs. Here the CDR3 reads CATSIAVGEQYF. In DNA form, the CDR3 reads TGTGCCACCAGCATAGCAGTTGGGGAGCAGTACTTC. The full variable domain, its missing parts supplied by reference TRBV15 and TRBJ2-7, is DAMVIQNPRYQVTQFGKPVTLSCSQTLNHNVMYWYQQKSSQAPKLLFHYYDKDFNNEADTPDNFQSRRPNTSFCFLDIRSPGLGDTAMYLCATSIAVGEQYFGPGTRLTVT.